This T cell receptor (beta chain) emerged from a study of post-analysis software for immune sequencing data. Study findings and constraints: Roughly five TRBV segments occurring more often in patients than controls included TRBV5-6, TRBV5-1 and TRBV20-1.

Every TCR beta cDNA library bore unique molecular identifiers. Between about 0.85 and 11 million T cells gave rise to hundreds of thousands of cDNA molecules. TCRdb analysed the PCR reads with MiXCR anew, one entry per CDR3 protein. The sample records roughly 800,000 distinct CDR3 sequences, roughly 30% being singletons. This CDR3 region has 14 residues. CDR1 is DFQATT and CDR2 is SNEGSKA in the germline V gene (reference sequence). Trimming removed 6 bases from V and 5 bases from J; junction bases left unmatched: 9. Details on this clonotype: What it binds is unknown.

Sequenced: blood. The receptor was derived from a girl aged 5-17 years with multiple sclerosis. This chain uses TRBV20-1 with TRBJ2-4; 8 positions match TRBD2. The CDR3 loop is CSAHRGGSQNIQYF. The CDR3 bases are TGCAGTGCCCACCGGGGGGGATCCCAAAACATTCAGTACTTC.